Below are 22 T cell receptor beta chains sequenced from a single sample in a study of STAT3 mutations in large granular lymphocyte leukemia. Findings and caveats of the study: In T-cell large granular lymphocyte leukemia, about half of patients showed multiple immunodominant subclonotypes.

TCRdb's table, derived via immunoSEQ multiplex PCR, lists solely in-frame clones and lacks some. The data contain under 5,000 clones, roughly 80% of them singletons. Their recognized antigens are unknown. Sequenced sample: peripheral blood mononuclear cells. These receptors all stem from a man aged 35 to 55 with T-cell large granular lymphocyte leukemia. Some clones in this sample may be carry-over from other donors' samples.

The rearrangement joins TRBV7-9 to TRBJ2-5; tentatively, D is TRBD1 or TRBD2 (5 bases each). Trimming took off 4 bases at V and 5 bases at J, with 11 bases between the two ends. Germline CDR1 SEHNR, CDR2 FQNEAQ (reference sequence). The CDR3 is 13 amino acids. The CDR3 sequence: CASSSRGPETQYF. The CDR3 nucleotides are TGTGCCAGCAGCTCACGGGGACCGGAGACCCAGTACTTC.

V gene TRBV5-1 combines with J gene TRBJ2-1; D unresolved. Trimming removed 4 bases from V and 4 bases from J, with 12 bases in between. Germline CDR1 reads SGHRS; CDR2 reads YFSETQ. The CDR3 is 14 residues long. The CDR3 sequence: CASSPIARYNEQFF. Written as DNA, the CDR3 is TGCGCCAGCAGCCCAATAGCCCGATACAATGAGCAGTTCTTC.

The chain joins TRBV4-3 to TRBJ2-7; possibly TRBD1 for D (5 bases). V was cut by 3 bases and J by 3 bases, with 15 bases left in between. CDR3 length equals 15 residues. CDR1 is LGHNA and CDR2 is YSLEER in the germline V gene. CDR3 nucleotides: TGCGCCAGCAGCCAGGGGCCAGGCGGTGACTACGAGCAGTACTTC. Its protein product is CASSQGPGGDYEQYF.

V gene TRBV13 combines with J gene TRBJ1-6, with D possibly matching TRBD1 (5 bases). CDR1 PRHDT and CDR2 FYEKMQ come from the germline V gene (reference sequence). The CDR3 loop spans 18 amino acids. The V and J ends lost 3 bases and 3 bases respectively, with 18 bases between them. The CDR3, as DNA: TGTGCCAGCAGCTTGAGTTATGGGGCGGGCCACTATAATTCACCCCTCCACTTT. As protein: CASSLSYGAGHYNSPLHF.

The CDR3 protein is CASSLGWAGDTEAFF. The CDR3 DNA reads as TGTGCCAGCAGCTTAGGTTGGGCAGGGGACACTGAAGCTTTCTTT. V gene TRBV7-9 combines with J gene TRBJ1-1; the D gene is possibly TRBD1 (6 bases). Per the germline V gene, CDR1 is SEHNR and CDR2 is FQNEAQ (reference sequence). The CDR3 has 15 residues. Deletions cut 1 base from V and 3 bases from J, with 12 bases between.

The chain uses TRBV9 and TRBJ2-7; D gene ambiguous. CDR1 SGDLS and CDR2 YYNGEE come from the germline V gene. The CDR3 contains 14 residues. V was trimmed by 3 bases and J by 1 base, leaving 11 bases between them. CDR3 region: CASSANMDSYEQYF. The CDR3 region has the DNA TGTGCCAGCAGCGCTAATATGGATTCCTACGAGCAGTACTTC. Based on the CDR3 plus reference TRBV9 and TRBJ2-7, the full variable domain is DSGVTQTPKHLITATGQRVTLRCSPRSGDLSVYWYQQSLDQGLQFLIQYYNGEERAKGNILERFSAQQFPDLHSELNLSSLELGDSALYFCASSANMDSYEQYFGPGTRLTVT.

In this sample, this clone turned up once. V is TRBV4-3 and J is TRBJ2-1, with 11 bases fitting TRBD1. V trimming: 0 bases; J trimming: 9 bases; junction bases outside the gene matches: 10. CDR1 and CDR2 (germline): LGHNA, YSLEER. The CDR3 runs to 17 residues. The DNA of the CDR3 is TGCGCCAGCAGCCAAGACCCAGGACAGGGGGCGAGGGGTGAGCAGTTCTTC. Translation: CASSQDPGQGARGEQFF.

Only a few counts were recorded for this clone. This sequence joins TRBV25-1 and TRBJ2-7, with D unresolved. CDR1 is MGHDK and CDR2 is SYGVNS in the germline V gene. The CDR3 has 13 amino acids. Between the trimmed V and J ends, which lost 4 bases and 3 bases, there was a span of 10 bases. CDR3 DNA: TGTGCCAGCAGTGTGGACGTAAGCTACGAGCAGTACTTC. Translation: CASSVDVSYEQYF.

The J gene is TRBJ2-7, the V gene TRBV5-1; D possibly uses TRBD1 or TRBD2 (5 bases each). Germline-derived CDR1 and CDR2 are SGHRS and YFSETQ. The CDR3 length is 16 residues. The ends were cut back, 4 bases at V and 4 bases at J, with 21 bases in the middle. CDR3 amino acids: CASSGTIGQIAYEQYF. For the CDR3, the DNA is TGCGCCAGCAGCGGGACCATTGGACAAATAGCATACGAGCAGTACTTC.

Here the CDR3 DNA reads TGTGCCAGCAGCCTCGGGACAGGGTCACTGGAGACCCAGTACTTC. Residues: CASSLGTGSLETQYF. The chain joins TRBV7-3 to TRBJ2-5; 9 nucleotides match TRBD1. The V gene end was trimmed by 5 bases and the J gene end by 5 bases; junction bases not matched to a gene: 9. CDR1 is SGHTA, CDR2 FQGTGA, per germline. CDR3 length equals 15 residues.

The chain is built from TRBV27 and TRBJ1-5; D is uncertain. This CDR3 is 14 amino acids long. Deletions cut 5 bases from V and 3 bases from J, with 11 bases between. Germline V gene lookup returns CDR1 MNHEY and CDR2 SMNVEV (reference sequence). The CDR3 nucleotides read TGTGCCAGCAGTCCCCTAGGACTCAATCAGCCCCAGCATTTT. It encodes CASSPLGLNQPQHF.

The chain uses TRBV5-6 and TRBJ2-7; D is unclear. Germline values: CDR1 SGHDT, CDR2 YYEEEE. CDR3 length equals 13 residues. Trimming left V 4 bases short and J 3 bases short, with 11 bases between. The CDR3 reads CASSPGHLYEQYF. Written as DNA, the CDR3 is TGTGCCAGCAGCCCCGGCCACCTCTACGAGCAGTACTTC.

The chain employs TRBV5-1 and TRBJ1-1, with TRBD1 matching over 8 bases. CDR3 size: 13 residues. V lost 6 bases, J lost 8 bases, and 9 bases stayed unmatched. Germline CDR1 and CDR2: SGHRS and YFSETQ. CDR3 residues: CASTGTGALEAFF. In DNA form, the CDR3 reads TGCGCCAGCACAGGGACAGGAGCGTTAGAAGCTTTCTTT.

V and J are TRBV19 and TRBJ1-4, with 10 bases aligning to TRBD1. Per the germline V gene, CDR1 is LNHDA and CDR2 is SQIVND (reference sequence). This CDR3 region has 14 residues. With 5 bases clipped from V and 7 bases from J, the junction kept 4 bases outside the gene matches. CDR3 bases: TGTGCCAGTAGTGCCGGGACAGGGGCTGAAAAACTGTTTTTT. This translates into CASSAGTGAEKLFF.

The chain recombines TRBV9 with TRBJ1-6, with D perhaps TRBD1 (5 bases). Germline CDR1 SGDLS, CDR2 YYNGEE. This CDR3 comprises 16 residues. Trimming removed 0 bases at V and 8 bases at J, with 15 bases between. The CDR3 bases are TGTGCCAGCAGCGTAGCGCAGGGTTTCGGGGATTCACCCCTCCACTTT. Its protein is CASSVAQGFGDSPLHF. Combining the CDR3 with reference TRBV9 and TRBJ1-6 gives the whole variable domain DSGVTQTPKHLITATGQRVTLRCSPRSGDLSVYWYQQSLDQGLQFLIQYYNGEERAKGNILERFSAQQFPDLHSELNLSSLELGDSALYFCASSVAQGFGDSPLHFGNGTRLTVT.

The chain recombines TRBV9 with TRBJ2-3, with D uncertain. Trimming cost V 0 bases and J 4 bases, with 6 bases left between them. From germline, CDR1 is SGDLS and CDR2 YYNGEE. The CDR3 is 13 residues long. The CDR3 DNA reads as TGTGCCAGCAGCGTAGTTGAGGCAGATACGCAGTATTTT. The encoded protein is CASSVVEADTQYF.

V gene TRBV5-6 combines with J gene TRBJ1-2, with TRBD1 as a possible D gene (5 bases). Looked up from germline, CDR1 is SGHDT and CDR2 is YYEEEE. This CDR3 comprises 13 residues. The V and J ends lost 5 bases and 7 bases respectively, with 15 bases between them. The CDR3 reads CASSPGGGLGYTF. CDR3 nucleotide sequence: TGTGCCAGCAGTCCCGGGGGGGGACTTGGCTACACCTTC.

The V call is TRBV5-1, the J call TRBJ2-1; tentatively, D is TRBD1 or TRBD2 (6 bases each). Per germline, CDR1 SGHRS and CDR2 YFSETQ. This CDR3 contains 15 residues. Trimming took off 4 bases at V and 2 bases at J, with 13 bases between the two ends. CDR3 sequence (DNA): TGCGCCAGCAGCGACGGGGGCTCCACCTACAATGAGCAGTTCTTC. Translation gives CASSDGGSTYNEQFF.

The chain recombines TRBV20-1 with TRBJ2-7; TRBD1 matches 7 bases. CDR1 is DFQATT and CDR2 is SNEGSKA in the germline V gene (reference sequence). This CDR3 contains 11 residues. The trim removed 6 bases at V and 12 bases at J, leaving 11 bases unmatched. The CDR3 coding sequence is TGCAGTGCCGAGGGACAGTTTACGGCGTACTTC. Protein sequence: CSAEGQFTAYF.

CDR3 nucleotide sequence: TGTGCCAGCAGCTCCACGGGTGGTGTACGGCAGCCCCAGCATTTT. Translating gives CASSSTGGVRQPQHF. This rearrangement joins TRBV7-2 to TRBJ1-5; D is undetermined. CDR1 SGHTA and CDR2 FQGNSA come from the germline V gene. Trimming took 4 bases from V and 7 from J, leaving 17 bases between them. There are 15 residues in the CDR3.

The chain joins TRBV7-6 to TRBJ1-4; D is perhaps TRBD1 (6 bases). Germline assignment: CDR1 SGHVS and CDR2 FNYEAQ. The CDR3 has 15 residues. Trimming stripped 0 bases from V and 8 bases from J, with 13 bases between. This CDR3 is CASSLAGTFEEKLFF. For the CDR3, the DNA is TGTGCCAGCAGCTTAGCCGGGACATTCGAGGAAAAACTGTTTTTT. Together with reference TRBV7-6 and TRBJ1-4, the CDR3 gives the full variable domain: GAGVSQSPRYKVTKRGQDVALRCDPISGHVSLYWYRQALGQGPEFLTYFNYEAQQDKSGLPNDRFSAERPEGSISTLTIQRTEQRDSAMYRCASSLAGTFEEKLFFGSGTQLSVL.

This clone was picked up a small number of times. The chain is built from TRBV6-5 and TRBJ2-1; maybe TRBD1 (8 bases). The CDR3 consists of 13 residues. Germline values: CDR1 MNHEY, CDR2 SVGAGI. V lost 6 bases and J lost 7, with 13 bases in between. The CDR3 sequence is CASSKQGGNEQFF. The CDR3 coding sequence is TGTGCCAGCAGCAAACAGGGGGGGAATGAGCAGTTCTTC.